The present TCR beta chain was sequenced within a study of regulatory T cells in long-lasting Graves disease. Indicated time point: newly diagnosed GD, antithyroid drugs for less than 3 months. The authors made the TCR library using RNA they extracted from PBMCs. Xi'an, China, was home to the endocrinology department that provided patients. Study-level points and caveats: Reduced TCR diversity was observed in persistent Graves' patients versus newly diagnosed patients.

Building of the TCR beta libraries involved iRepertoire HTBI primers and Arm-PCR of CDR3 regions. TCRdb reprocessed the multiplex PCR reads via MiXCR and lists one record per CDR3 protein. The table includes 530,000 or so distinct CDR3 sequences, about 16% detected once. There are many counts of this clonotype. Its antigen is unidentified. Trimming cost V 1 base and J 5 bases, with 11 bases left between them. This CDR3 has 14 amino acids. Germline V CDR1 and CDR2: LNHDA, SQIVND (reference sequence). These data were likewise used in another study, on T cells in Graves' hyperthyroidism and ophthalmopathy. From that report: The model's output predicted ophthalmopathy at a median of 6.5 months prior to onset.

The TCR comes from a man aged 18 to 29 with Graves disease. V usage is TRBV19 and J usage is TRBJ2-5; D remains unclear. Source: peripheral blood mononuclear cells (PBMCs), taken at new diagnosis, from a patient treated with antithyroid drugs. The CDR3 DNA is TGTGCCAGTAGTATAGCCGCCGGGTTGGAGACCCAGTACTTC. Protein: CASSIAAGLETQYF.